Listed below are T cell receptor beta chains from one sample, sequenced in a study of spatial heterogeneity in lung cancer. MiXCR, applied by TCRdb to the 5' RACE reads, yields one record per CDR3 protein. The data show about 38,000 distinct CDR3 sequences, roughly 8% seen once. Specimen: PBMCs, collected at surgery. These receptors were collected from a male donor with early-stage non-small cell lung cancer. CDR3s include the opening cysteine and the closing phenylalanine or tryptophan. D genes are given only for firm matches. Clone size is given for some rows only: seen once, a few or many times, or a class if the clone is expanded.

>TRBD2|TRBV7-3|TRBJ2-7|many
CASSMGLAGEQYF
TGTGCCAGCAGCATGGGACTAGCGGGCGAGCAGTACTTC
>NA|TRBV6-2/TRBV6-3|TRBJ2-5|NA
CASSAWGETQYF
TGTGCCAGCAGTGCGTGGGGGGAGACCCAGTACTTC
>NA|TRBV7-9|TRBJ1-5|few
CASSLEGGNQPQHF
TGTGCCAGCAGCTTAGAGGGCGGCAATCAGCCCCAGCATTTT
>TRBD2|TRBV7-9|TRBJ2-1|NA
CASSLARAGGPLNEQFF
TGTGCCAGCAGCTTAGCGAGAGCGGGAGGGCCTCTCAATGAGCAGTTCTTC
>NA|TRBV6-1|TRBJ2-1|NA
CASKLSPRNEQFF
TGTGCCAGCAAATTGAGCCCCAGGAATGAGCAGTTCTTC
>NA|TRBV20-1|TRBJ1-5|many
CSAAGRGSNQPQHF
TGCAGTGCTGCAGGGCGTGGGAGCAATCAGCCCCAGCATTTT
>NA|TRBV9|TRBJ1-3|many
CASSVSSGFSGNTIYF
TGTGCCAGCAGCGTATCGTCTGGATTCTCTGGAAACACCATATATTTT
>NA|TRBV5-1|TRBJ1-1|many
CASSLVPGSNTEAFF
TGCGCCAGCAGCTTGGTTCCGGGGTCGAACACTGAAGCTTTCTTT
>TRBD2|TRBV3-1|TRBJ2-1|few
CASSQDRASGGEQFF
TGTGCCAGCAGCCAAGATCGGGCTAGCGGAGGTGAGCAGTTCTTC
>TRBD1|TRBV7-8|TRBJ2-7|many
CASSFRSGQGSYEQYF
TGTGCCAGCTCCTTTCGGTCCGGACAGGGCTCCTACGAGCAGTACTTC
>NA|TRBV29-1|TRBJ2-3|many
CSAGMGADTQYF
TGCAGCGCCGGAATGGGAGCAGATACGCAGTATTTT
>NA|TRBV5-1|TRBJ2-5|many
CASSFSGQPPETQYF
TGCGCCAGCAGCTTTTCCGGTCAACCACCAGAGACCCAGTACTTC
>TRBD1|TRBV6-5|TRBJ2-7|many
CASSYSLQGVSEQYF
TGTGCCAGCAGTTACTCTCTACAGGGGGTATCCGAGCAGTACTTC
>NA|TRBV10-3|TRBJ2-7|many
CAISANRPYEQYF
TGTGCCATCAGTGCGAACAGACCCTACGAGCAGTACTTC
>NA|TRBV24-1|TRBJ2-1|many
CATRDYNEQFF
TGTGCCACCCGGGACTACAATGAGCAGTTCTTC
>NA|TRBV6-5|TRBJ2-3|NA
CASSTRTSTDTQYF
TGTGCCAGTTCAACTCGGACTAGCACAGATACGCAGTATTTT
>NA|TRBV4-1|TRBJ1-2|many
CASSQASLLGGYTF
TGCGCCAGCAGCCAGGCCTCCCTTTTAGGTGGCTACACCTTC
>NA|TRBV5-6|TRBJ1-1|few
CASSFWGVNTEAFF
TGTGCCAGCAGCTTTTGGGGGGTGAACACTGAAGCTTTCTTT
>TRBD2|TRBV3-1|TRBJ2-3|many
CASSQDHLAGSPPTQYF
TGTGCCAGCAGCCAAGATCACCTAGCGGGGTCACCCCCTACGCAGTATTTT
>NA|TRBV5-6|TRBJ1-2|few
CASSIRGRDYYGYTF
TGTGCCAGCAGCATTCGAGGGAGGGACTACTATGGCTACACCTTC
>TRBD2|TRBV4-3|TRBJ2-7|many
CASSQDGGLAGVEQYF
TGCGCCAGCAGCCAAGATGGGGGCCTAGCGGGGGTCGAGCAGTACTTC
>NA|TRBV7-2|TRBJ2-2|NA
CASSLALGNTGELFF
TGTGCCAGCAGCTTAGCTCTCGGGAACACCGGGGAGCTGTTTTTT
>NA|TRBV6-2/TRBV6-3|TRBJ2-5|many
CASSYSAGPTQYF
TGTGCCAGCAGTTACTCAGCAGGTCCGACCCAGTACTTC
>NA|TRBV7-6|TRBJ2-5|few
CASSYLEDQETQYF
TGTGCCAGCAGCTATCTAGAGGACCAAGAGACCCAGTACTTC
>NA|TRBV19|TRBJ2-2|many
CASRTISGTLNTGELFF
TGTGCCAGTAGAACCATCTCCGGGACACTGAACACCGGGGAGCTGTTTTTT
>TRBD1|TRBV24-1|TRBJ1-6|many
CAPRDRVAEDGITLHF
TGTGCCCCTCGGGACAGGGTGGCAGAAGACGGGATCACCCTCCACTTT
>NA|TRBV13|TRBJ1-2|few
CASSLEGRYGYTF
TGTGCCAGCAGCTTAGAGGGCCGCTATGGCTACACCTTC
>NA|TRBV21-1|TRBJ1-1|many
CASIPFKAFF
TGTGCCAGCATCCCCTTCAAAGCTTTCTTT
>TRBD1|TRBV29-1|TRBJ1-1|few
CSAQGAANTEAFF
TGCAGCGCCCAGGGGGCGGCGAACACTGAAGCTTTCTTT
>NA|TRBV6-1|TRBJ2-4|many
CASSDQNIQYF
TGTGCCAGCAGTGACCAAAACATTCAGTACTTC
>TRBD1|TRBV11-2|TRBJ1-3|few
CASSRDRGGNTIYF
TGTGCCAGCAGCCGGGACAGGGGGGGAAACACCATATATTTT
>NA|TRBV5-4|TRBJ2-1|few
CAVGEQFF
TGTGCCGTAGGTGAGCAGTTCTTC
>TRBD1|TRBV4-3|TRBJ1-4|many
CASSSDRGIANEKLFF
TGCGCCAGCAGCTCCGACAGGGGCATAGCTAATGAAAAACTGTTTTTT
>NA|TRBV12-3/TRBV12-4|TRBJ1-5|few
CASTRRGWVEPQHF
TGTGCCAGCACCCGTCGGGGGTGGGTTGAGCCCCAGCATTTT
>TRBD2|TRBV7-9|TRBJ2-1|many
CASSLSGSNRNEQFF
TGTGCCAGCAGCCTGAGCGGGAGTAATCGGAATGAGCAGTTCTTC
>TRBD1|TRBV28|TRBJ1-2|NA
CASSSSTGRNYGYTF
TGTGCCAGCAGTTCGTCGACAGGGCGAAACTATGGCTACACCTTC
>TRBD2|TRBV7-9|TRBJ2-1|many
CASSRGLAGEGDNEQFF
TGTGCCAGCAGCAGGGGACTAGCGGGAGAGGGGGACAATGAGCAGTTCTTC
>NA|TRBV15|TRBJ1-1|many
CATSRGLDTEAFF
TGTGCCACCAGCAGGGGCTTGGACACTGAAGCTTTCTTT
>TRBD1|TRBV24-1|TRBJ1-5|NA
CATSDLGTGGNQPQHF
TGTGCCACCAGTGATTTAGGGACAGGGGGCAATCAGCCCCAGCATTTT
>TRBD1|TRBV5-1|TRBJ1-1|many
CASSSPTGGSEAFF
TGCGCCAGCAGCTCCCCGACAGGGGGCTCTGAAGCTTTCTTT
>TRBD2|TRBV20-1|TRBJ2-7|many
CSASLLADDYEQYF
TGCAGTGCTAGTCTACTAGCGGACGACTACGAGCAGTACTTC
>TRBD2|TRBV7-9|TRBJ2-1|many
CASSLRLAEQFF
TGTGCCAGCAGCCTTAGACTAGCCGAGCAGTTCTTC
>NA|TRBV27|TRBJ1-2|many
CASSLSRLSSDGYTF
TGTGCCAGCAGTTTATCTAGGTTATCGAGCGATGGCTACACCTTC
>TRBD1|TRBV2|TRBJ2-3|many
CASSDQGVRTDTQYF
TGTGCCAGCAGTGACCAGGGGGTGCGGACAGATACGCAGTATTTT
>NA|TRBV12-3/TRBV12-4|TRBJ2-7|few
CASSPTPYEQYF
TGTGCCAGCAGCCCGACACCCTACGAGCAGTACTTC
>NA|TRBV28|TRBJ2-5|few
CASSQHRDQEETQYF
TGTGCCAGCAGTCAGCACCGGGACCAGGAAGAGACCCAGTACTTC
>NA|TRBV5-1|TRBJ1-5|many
CASSPGTFDSNQPQHF
TGCGCCAGCAGCCCCGGGACATTCGATAGCAATCAGCCCCAGCATTTT
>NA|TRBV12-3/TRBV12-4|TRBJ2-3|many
CASSPGAQGRTDTQYF
TGTGCCAGCAGCCCTGGGGCCCAGGGGAGGACAGATACGCAGTATTTT
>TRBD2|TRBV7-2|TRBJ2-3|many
CASSFRLAGGDTQYF
TGTGCCAGCAGCTTTAGACTAGCGGGTGGAGATACGCAGTATTTT
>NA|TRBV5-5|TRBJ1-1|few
CASLWAGTEAFF
TGTGCCAGCTTGTGGGCGGGCACTGAAGCTTTCTTT
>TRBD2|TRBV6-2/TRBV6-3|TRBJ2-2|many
CASSLAGGLPELFF
TGTGCCAGCAGTTTAGCGGGAGGGCTGCCGGAGCTGTTTTTT
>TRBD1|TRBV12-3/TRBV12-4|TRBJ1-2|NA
CASSRTTGGIGYTF
TGTGCCAGCAGTCGGACGACAGGGGGTATTGGCTACACCTTC
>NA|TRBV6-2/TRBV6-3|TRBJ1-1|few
CASSPNRLKHLTEAFF
TGTGCCAGCAGTCCCAACCGACTTAAACATCTCACTGAAGCTTTCTTT
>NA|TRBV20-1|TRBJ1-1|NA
CSARDLDSPYKAFF
TGCAGTGCTAGAGATCTGGACAGTCCCTATAAAGCTTTCTTT
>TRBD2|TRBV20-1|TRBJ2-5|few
CSARLAGGETQYF
TGCAGTGCTCGCCTAGCGGGGGGTGAGACCCAGTACTTC
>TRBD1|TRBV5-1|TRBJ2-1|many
CASSLGSLGDSEQFF
TGCGCCAGCAGCTTGGGAAGTTTGGGGGACAGTGAGCAGTTCTTC
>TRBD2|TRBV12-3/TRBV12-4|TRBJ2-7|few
CASSPSGDYAQYF
TGTGCCAGCAGTCCCTCCGGGGACTACGCGCAGTACTTC